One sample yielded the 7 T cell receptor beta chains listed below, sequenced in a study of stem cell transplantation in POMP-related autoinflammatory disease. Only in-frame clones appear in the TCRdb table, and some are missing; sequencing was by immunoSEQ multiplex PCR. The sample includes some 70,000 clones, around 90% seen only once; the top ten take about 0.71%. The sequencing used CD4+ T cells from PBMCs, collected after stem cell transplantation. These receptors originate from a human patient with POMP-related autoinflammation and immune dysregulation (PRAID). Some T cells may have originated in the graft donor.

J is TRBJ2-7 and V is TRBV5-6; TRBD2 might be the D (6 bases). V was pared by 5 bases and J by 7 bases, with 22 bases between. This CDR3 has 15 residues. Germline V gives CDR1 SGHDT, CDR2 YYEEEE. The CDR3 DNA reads TGTGCCAGCAGGTTAGGAAGAGGGAGGCCCACGGAGCAGTACTTC. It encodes CASRLGRGRPTEQYF.

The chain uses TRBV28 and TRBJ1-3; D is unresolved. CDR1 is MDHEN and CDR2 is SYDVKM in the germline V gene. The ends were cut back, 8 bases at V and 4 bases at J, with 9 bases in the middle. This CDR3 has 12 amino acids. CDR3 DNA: TGTGCCAGCGTCGAACGGGGAAACACCATATATTTT. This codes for CASVERGNTIYF.

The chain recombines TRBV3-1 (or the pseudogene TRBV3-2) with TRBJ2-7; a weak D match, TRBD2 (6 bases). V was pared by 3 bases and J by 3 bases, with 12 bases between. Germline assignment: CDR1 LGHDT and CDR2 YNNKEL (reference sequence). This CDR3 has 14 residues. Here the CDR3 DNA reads TGTGCCAGCAGCCACTCGCGGGGCGGCTACGAGCAGTACTTC. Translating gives CASSHSRGGYEQYF.

The CDR3 nucleotides read TGTGCTAGTGGTTCTGGGACAGGGGGTACCTTCGAGCAGTACTTC. It is translated as CASGSGTGGTFEQYF. The V and J genes are TRBV12-5 and TRBJ2-7; 11 bases are shared with TRBD1. This CDR3 has 15 amino acids. Germline V gene data show CDR1 as LGHNT and CDR2 as FRNRAP. Trimming removed 4 bases from V and 6 bases from J; junction bases left unmatched: 8.

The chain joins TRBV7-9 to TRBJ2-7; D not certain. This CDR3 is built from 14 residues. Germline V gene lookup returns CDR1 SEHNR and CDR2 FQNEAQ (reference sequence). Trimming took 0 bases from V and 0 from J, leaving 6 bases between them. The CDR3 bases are TGTGCCAGCAGCTTAGCTGGCGTCTCCTACGAGCAGTACGTC. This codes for CASSLAGVSYEQYV.

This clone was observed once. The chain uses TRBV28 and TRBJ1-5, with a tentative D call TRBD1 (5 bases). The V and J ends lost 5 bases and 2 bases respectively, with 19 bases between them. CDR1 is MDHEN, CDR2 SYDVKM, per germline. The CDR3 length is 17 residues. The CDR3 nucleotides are TGTGCCAGCAGTCCCCTCATAATCAGGGATCGCAATCAGCCCCAGCATTTT. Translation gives CASSPLIIRDRNQPQHF.

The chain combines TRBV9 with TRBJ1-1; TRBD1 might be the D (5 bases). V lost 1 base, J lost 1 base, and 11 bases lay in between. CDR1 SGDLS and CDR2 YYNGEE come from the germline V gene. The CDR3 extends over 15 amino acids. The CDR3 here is CASSVREQENTEAFF. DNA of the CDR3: TGTGCCAGCAGCGTAAGGGAACAGGAGAACACTGAAGCTTTCTTT. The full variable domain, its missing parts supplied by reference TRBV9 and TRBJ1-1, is DSGVTQTPKHLITATGQRVTLRCSPRSGDLSVYWYQQSLDQGLQFLIQYYNGEERAKGNILERFSAQQFPDLHSELNLSSLELGDSALYFCASSVREQENTEAFFGQGTRLTVV.